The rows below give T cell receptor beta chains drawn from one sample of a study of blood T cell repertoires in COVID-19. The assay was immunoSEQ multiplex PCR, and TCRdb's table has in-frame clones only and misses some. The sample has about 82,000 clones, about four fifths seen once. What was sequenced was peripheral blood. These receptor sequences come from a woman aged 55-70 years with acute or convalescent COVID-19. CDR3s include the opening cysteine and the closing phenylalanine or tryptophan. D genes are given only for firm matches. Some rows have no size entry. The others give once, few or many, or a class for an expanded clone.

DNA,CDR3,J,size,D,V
TGTGCCAGCAGCCCCCGGACAGGGACTCAGCCCCAGCATTTT,CASSPRTGTQPQHF,TRBJ1-5,few,TRBD1,TRBV5-6
TGCGCCAGCAGCTCGGAAGGGGTTCCCCGATATGGCTACACCTTC,CASSSEGVPRYGYTF,TRBJ1-2,.,.,TRBV5-1
TGTGCCAGCTCACCGGACAGGGGGGTTTTCTTC,CASSPDRGVFF,TRBJ2-1,.,TRBD1,TRBV18
TGTGCCAGCAGCCATAGCGGGGGCCCCTACGAGCAGTACTTC,CASSHSGGPYEQYF,TRBJ2-7,.,TRBD2,TRBV7-8
TGTGCCAGCTCAGAGTCCCGGGGGTACAATGAGCAGTTCTTC,CASSESRGYNEQFF,TRBJ2-1,.,.,TRBV18
TGTGCCAGCAGTCAAAACAGGGGGGTCGGAGGAAACACTGAAGCTTTCTTT,CASSQNRGVGGNTEAFF,TRBJ1-1,.,TRBD1,TRBV6-6
TGTGCCAGCAGCCTCCTCGCCGGGACAGGGGTACACGATGAGCAGTTCTTC,CASSLLAGTGVHDEQFF,TRBJ2-1,.,TRBD1,TRBV11-2
TGTGCCAGCAGCTTTCGGACTAGCCATTACAATGAGCAGTTCTTC,CASSFRTSHYNEQFF,TRBJ2-1,.,TRBD2,TRBV5-6
TGTGCCAGCGTGGGGAGGGAGACCCAGTACTTC,CASVGRETQYF,TRBJ2-5,.,.,TRBV27
TGTGCCAGCAGTGTACCCGGCTCCTACGAGCAGTACTTC,CASSVPGSYEQYF,TRBJ2-7,.,.,TRBV12-3/TRBV12-4
TGTGCCAGCAGCTCCACTTTGCCCTACGAGCAGTACTTC,CASSSTLPYEQYF,TRBJ2-7,.,.,TRBV7-9
TGTGCCATCAGGGCTGACAGGGATCAGCCCCAGCATTTT,CAIRADRDQPQHF,TRBJ1-5,.,TRBD1,TRBV10-3
TGTGCCAGCAGCCAAGGTACAGCCTCTAACTATGGCTACACCTTC,CASSQGTASNYGYTF,TRBJ1-2,once,.,TRBV3-1/TRBV3-2
TGTGCCAGCAGGCTGGGACAGGCGTGGAACGAAAAACTGTTTTTT,CASRLGQAWNEKLFF,TRBJ1-4,.,TRBD1,TRBV6-6
TGTGCCAGCACATTAACCGGGGTTCACAATGAGCAGTTCTTC,CASTLTGVHNEQFF,TRBJ2-1,once,.,TRBV6-5
TGTGCCACCAGTGACCCAGGGATCTATGGCTACACCTTC,CATSDPGIYGYTF,TRBJ1-2,.,.,TRBV24-1
TGTGCCTGGAGTGTCATAGCGGGAGGGCGTAATGAGCAGTTCTTC,CAWSVIAGGRNEQFF,TRBJ2-1,.,TRBD2,TRBV30
TGTGCCAGCAGCCCGGGACAGGGCGACACTGAAGCTTTCTTT,CASSPGQGDTEAFF,TRBJ1-1,.,TRBD1,TRBV5-4
TGTGCCAGCAGAGGGGGTCGGACTGAAGCTTTCTTT,CASRGGRTEAFF,TRBJ1-1,few,.,TRBV25-1
TGTGCCAGCAGTTACTCGGGACTCCAAGGAGGTGGGACCCAGTACTTC,CASSYSGLQGGGTQYF,TRBJ2-5,.,.,TRBV6-2/TRBV6-3
TGTGCCAGCAGCTTAGGTAGACAGGTTATCGGTAGCAATCAGCCCCAGCATTTT,CASSLGRQVIGSNQPQHF,TRBJ1-5,.,.,TRBV7-8
TGTGCCAGTAGGAAAGCGGGGCAGAGGGATGAGCAGTTCTTC,CASRKAGQRDEQFF,TRBJ2-1,.,TRBD2,TRBV19
TGTGCCACCAGCAGAGATAACAGTGAGACCCAGTACTTC,CATSRDNSETQYF,TRBJ2-5,.,.,TRBV15
TGTGCCACCAGTGATACCGGACAAGATGGCTACACCTTC,CATSDTGQDGYTF,TRBJ1-2,.,.,TRBV24-1
TGTGCCAGCCGTATCCGTTGGTCCCCCGGGATTCCTCAAGAGACCCAGTACTTC,CASRIRWSPGIPQETQYF,TRBJ2-5,.,.,TRBV19
TGTGCCAGCAGTTTCAGGGGCGCGATCGCTGAAGCTTTCTTT,CASSFRGAIAEAFF,TRBJ1-1,.,.,TRBV27
TGTGCCAGTAGAAGCCCCGGGACAGGGATAGACACTGAAGCTTTCTTT,CASRSPGTGIDTEAFF,TRBJ1-1,once,TRBD1,TRBV19
TGTGCCAGCAGTGAACTAGAGACCCAGTACTTC,CASSELETQYF,TRBJ2-5,.,.,TRBV6-1
TGTGCCAGTAGGGCTGGCAGGGGTTTTGGAAACACCATATATTTT,CASRAGRGFGNTIYF,TRBJ1-3,.,.,TRBV19
TGTGCCAGCAGCTTGAGACAGGGGGCCTATGGCTACACCTTC,CASSLRQGAYGYTF,TRBJ1-2,.,TRBD1,TRBV5-6
TGTGCCAGCAGTGGTCCAGTGAACAAACTGTTTTTT,CASSGPVNKLFF,TRBJ1-4,.,.,TRBV25-1